A selection of T cell receptor beta chains follows, all from one sample in a study of T cells after yellow fever vaccination. Each CDR3 protein is one row after TCRdb ran MiXCR on the 5' RACE reads. This sample carries around 46,000 distinct CDR3 sequences, roughly 7.3% of them seen once, and the ten largest clones take 28%. Sequenced here: CD8+ T cells sorted from PBMCs, sampled less than 16 days after the first yellow fever vaccination. The receptor source for this set is a man in his late teens or twenties who received the YFV17D yellow fever vaccine. CDR3s include the opening cysteine and the closing phenylalanine or tryptophan. D genes are given only for firm matches. A row's size may be missing; if present it is once, few, many or a size class.

many	.	TRBV10-3	TRBJ1-1	TGTGCCATCAGTGCTAAAGGGGAGAACACTGAAGCTTTCTTT	CAISAKGENTEAFF
many	.	TRBV20-1	TRBJ2-1	TGCAGTGCTAGGGGTTCGGGGGAGTACAATGAGCAGTTCTTC	CSARGSGEYNEQFF
many	TRBD1	TRBV29-1	TRBJ2-5	TGCAGCGTTGGGGGGCGACAGGGAAGTGAGGAGACCCAGTACTTC	CSVGGRQGSEETQYF
many	TRBD2	TRBV7-2	TRBJ2-2	TGTGCCAGCAGCTTAGTGGTAGCGGGGGCTTACACCGGGGAGCTGTTTTTT	CASSLVVAGAYTGELFF
many	.	TRBV6-5	TRBJ2-3	TGTGCCAGCAGTTACTTAGGCAATTTGGCGGATACGCAGTATTTT	CASSYLGNLADTQYF
many	TRBD2	TRBV29-1	TRBJ2-1	TGCAGCGTAACTAGCGGGGGACTCAATGAGCAGTTCTTC	CSVTSGGLNEQFF
many	.	TRBV6-1	TRBJ2-2	TGTGCCAGCATCCGGGTCTTGAGGGCCGGGGAGCTGTTTTTT	CASIRVLRAGELFF
many	.	TRBV6-5	TRBJ1-4	TGTGCCAGCAGTTTCCAACGGGCAGACAAGAATGAAAAACTGTTTTTT	CASSFQRADKNEKLFF
many	TRBD2	TRBV10-3	TRBJ2-3	TGTGCCATCAGTGAGTCTTGGGGGGGGGATAAGAGTACGCAGTATTTT	CAISESWGGDKSTQYF
.	.	TRBV30	TRBJ2-7	TGTGCCTGGGCACAGGGTCTTGAACGCGAGCAGTACTTC	CAWAQGLEREQYF